This is a list of T cell receptor beta chains from one sample in a study of shared clonotypes between healthy human individuals. The repertoire was sequenced with immunoSEQ multiplex PCR; TCRdb's copy has only in-frame clones and lacks some. The sample yields under 2,500,000 clones, around 95% seen once. The sequenced material came from naive CD4+ T cells sorted from blood. The receptor source for this set is a man younger than 35 in good health. The CDR3 runs from the conserved cysteine through the conserved F or W. Fields, in order: clone size, D gene, V gene, J gene, CDR3 length, CDR3 protein, CDR3 DNA. The D gene is left open where the match is weak. Some rows have no size entry. The others give once, few or many, or a class for an expanded clone.

clone_size: -; d_call: TRBD1; v_call: TRBV30; j_call: TRBJ1-5; cdr3_length: 14; cdr3_aa: CAWRTQGGNQPQHF; cdr3_nt: TGTGCCTGGAGAACACAGGGGGGCAATCAGCCCCAGCATTTT
clone_size: -; d_call: TRBD1; v_call: TRBV5-8; j_call: TRBJ2-2; cdr3_length: 16; cdr3_aa: CASSSTGTGTTGELFF; cdr3_nt: TGTGCCAGCAGCTCGACCGGGACAGGGACCACCGGGGAGCTGTTTTTT
clone_size: -; d_call: TRBD2; v_call: TRBV5-4; j_call: TRBJ2-3; cdr3_length: 14; cdr3_aa: CASSRRETSGSLYF; cdr3_nt: TGTGCCAGCAGCCGAAGAGAGACTAGCGGGTCTTTGTATTTT
clone_size: -; d_call: -; v_call: TRBV5-4; j_call: TRBJ2-2; cdr3_length: 13; cdr3_aa: CASTTGDTGELFF; cdr3_nt: TGTGCCAGCACCACGGGAGACACCGGGGAGCTGTTTTTT
clone_size: -; d_call: -; v_call: TRBV30; j_call: TRBJ1-5; cdr3_length: 12; cdr3_aa: CAWSTGNQPQHF; cdr3_nt: TGTGCCTGGAGTACGGGGAATCAGCCCCAGCATTTT
clone_size: -; d_call: TRBD1; v_call: TRBV19; j_call: TRBJ2-1; cdr3_length: 15; cdr3_aa: CASSTPGQGYNEQFF; cdr3_nt: TGTGCCAGTAGTACCCCGGGACAGGGATACAATGAGCAGTTCTTC
clone_size: -; d_call: TRBD2; v_call: TRBV7-2; j_call: TRBJ2-3; cdr3_length: 17; cdr3_aa: CASSRRASGSSTDTQYF; cdr3_nt: TGTGCCAGCAGCCGGCGGGCTAGCGGGTCTAGCACAGATACGCAGTATTTT
clone_size: -; d_call: TRBD1; v_call: TRBV6-6; j_call: TRBJ2-3; cdr3_length: 15; cdr3_aa: CASSYGQGGTDTQYF; cdr3_nt: TGTGCCAGCAGTTACGGACAGGGCGGCACAGATACGCAGTATTTT
clone_size: -; d_call: -; v_call: TRBV10-3; j_call: TRBJ2-3; cdr3_length: 14; cdr3_aa: CAISEGGITDTQYF; cdr3_nt: TGTGCCATCAGTGAGGGGGGGATCACAGATACGCAGTATTTT
clone_size: -; d_call: TRBD2; v_call: TRBV2; j_call: TRBJ2-1; cdr3_length: 14; cdr3_aa: CASSASGSRREQFF; cdr3_nt: TGTGCCAGCAGTGCGAGCGGGAGTCGCCGGGAGCAGTTCTTC
clone_size: -; d_call: -; v_call: TRBV5-1; j_call: TRBJ1-4; cdr3_length: 15; cdr3_aa: CASSNRGTTNEKLFF; cdr3_nt: TGCGCCAGCTCGAACCGGGGAACAACTAATGAAAAACTGTTTTTT
clone_size: -; d_call: -; v_call: TRBV6-6; j_call: TRBJ2-7; cdr3_length: 12; cdr3_aa: CASSYSGEEQYF; cdr3_nt: TGTGCCAGCAGTTACTCGGGGGAGGAGCAGTACTTC
clone_size: -; d_call: -; v_call: TRBV19; j_call: TRBJ2-1; cdr3_length: 14; cdr3_aa: CASSGRPYYNEQFF; cdr3_nt: TGTGCCAGTAGTGGACGCCCGTACTACAATGAGCAGTTCTTC
clone_size: -; d_call: -; v_call: TRBV5-5; j_call: TRBJ1-1; cdr3_length: 15; cdr3_aa: CASRVGRVLNTEAFF; cdr3_nt: TGTGCCAGCAGAGTCGGAAGGGTTCTGAACACTGAAGCTTTCTTT
clone_size: -; d_call: TRBD2; v_call: TRBV4-1; j_call: TRBJ2-7; cdr3_length: 15; cdr3_aa: CASRNMGGSPYEQYF; cdr3_nt: TGCGCCAGCAGGAACATGGGCGGGAGCCCCTACGAGCAGTACTTC
clone_size: -; d_call: -; v_call: TRBV2; j_call: TRBJ1-2; cdr3_length: 14; cdr3_aa: CASSETANFYGYTF; cdr3_nt: TGTGCCAGCAGTGAAACAGCGAACTTCTATGGCTACACCTTC
clone_size: -; d_call: TRBD2; v_call: TRBV27; j_call: TRBJ2-5; cdr3_length: 18; cdr3_aa: CASSPPGFSGAPQETQYF; cdr3_nt: TGTGCCAGCAGTCCGCCAGGTTTTAGCGGGGCCCCCCAAGAGACCCAGTACTTC
clone_size: -; d_call: -; v_call: TRBV30; j_call: TRBJ2-7; cdr3_length: 14; cdr3_aa: CAWTARYPSYEQYF; cdr3_nt: TGTGCCTGGACGGCGAGATATCCCTCTTACGAGCAGTACTTC
clone_size: -; d_call: -; v_call: TRBV7-2; j_call: TRBJ2-7; cdr3_length: 15; cdr3_aa: CASSLIRDVRYEQYF; cdr3_nt: TGTGCCAGCAGCTTAATTCGGGATGTACGCTACGAGCAGTACTTC
clone_size: few; d_call: -; v_call: TRBV6-1; j_call: TRBJ1-6; cdr3_length: 14; cdr3_aa: CASALGQPNSPLHF; cdr3_nt: TGTGCCAGCGCCCTTGGACAGCCGAATTCACCCCTCCACTTT
clone_size: -; d_call: -; v_call: TRBV5-1; j_call: TRBJ2-2; cdr3_length: 16; cdr3_aa: CASSPGTGVDTGELFF; cdr3_nt: TGCGCCAGCAGCCCTGGTACAGGAGTTGACACCGGGGAGCTGTTTTTT
clone_size: -; d_call: -; v_call: TRBV11-2; j_call: TRBJ2-5; cdr3_length: 14; cdr3_aa: CASSPSGWQETQYF; cdr3_nt: TGTGCCAGCAGTCCCAGTGGTTGGCAAGAGACCCAGTACTTC
clone_size: -; d_call: -; v_call: TRBV18; j_call: TRBJ1-1; cdr3_length: 16; cdr3_aa: CASSPPISPVNTEAFF; cdr3_nt: TGTGCCAGCTCACCACCGATATCCCCGGTGAACACTGAAGCTTTCTTT
clone_size: few; d_call: -; v_call: TRBV30; j_call: TRBJ1-2; cdr3_length: 15; cdr3_aa: CAWSLPGGPDYGYTF; cdr3_nt: TGTGCCTGGAGTCTCCCGGGGGGGCCTGACTATGGCTACACCTTC
clone_size: -; d_call: -; v_call: TRBV6-1; j_call: TRBJ1-5; cdr3_length: 13; cdr3_aa: CACSLERGQPQHF; cdr3_nt: TGTGCCTGTTCGTTGGAGAGAGGCCAGCCCCAGCATTTT
clone_size: -; d_call: -; v_call: TRBV6-6; j_call: TRBJ1-1; cdr3_length: 14; cdr3_aa: CASEIQVLNTEAFF; cdr3_nt: TGTGCCAGCGAGATACAGGTTCTCAACACTGAAGCTTTCTTT
clone_size: -; d_call: TRBD2; v_call: TRBV5-4; j_call: TRBJ2-3; cdr3_length: 16; cdr3_aa: CASSLGLAAAEGTQYF; cdr3_nt: TGTGCCAGCAGCTTGGGACTAGCGGCCGCCGAGGGTACGCAGTATTTT
clone_size: -; d_call: TRBD1; v_call: TRBV10-3; j_call: TRBJ1-1; cdr3_length: 14; cdr3_aa: CAISTGGAWTEAFF; cdr3_nt: TGTGCCATCAGTACAGGGGGCGCTTGGACTGAAGCTTTCTTT
clone_size: -; d_call: -; v_call: TRBV30; j_call: TRBJ1-6; cdr3_length: 14; cdr3_aa: CASAGVSYNSPLHF; cdr3_nt: TGTGCCTCGGCAGGGGTCTCCTATAATTCACCCCTCCACTTT
clone_size: -; d_call: TRBD1; v_call: TRBV5-1; j_call: TRBJ1-1; cdr3_length: 15; cdr3_aa: CASSYGRTGYTEAFF; cdr3_nt: TGCGCCAGCAGCTACGGGCGGACAGGGTACACTGAAGCTTTCTTT
clone_size: once; d_call: -; v_call: TRBV6-6; j_call: TRBJ2-7; cdr3_length: 12; cdr3_aa: CASSGDSYEQYF; cdr3_nt: TGTGCCAGCAGTGGCGACAGCTACGAGCAGTACTTC
clone_size: -; d_call: -; v_call: TRBV10-1; j_call: TRBJ1-1; cdr3_length: 12; cdr3_aa: CASSDPNTEAFF; cdr3_nt: TGCGCCAGCAGTGACCCCAACACTGAAGCTTTCTTT
clone_size: -; d_call: TRBD1; v_call: TRBV10-3; j_call: TRBJ2-7; cdr3_length: 15; cdr3_aa: CAISGGQGATYEQYF; cdr3_nt: TGTGCCATCAGTGGAGGACAGGGTGCCACCTACGAGCAGTACTTC
clone_size: -; d_call: -; v_call: TRBV6-1; j_call: TRBJ2-7; cdr3_length: 16; cdr3_aa: CASSEATDLPIYEQYF; cdr3_nt: TGTGCCAGCAGTGAAGCGACGGACCTCCCAATCTACGAGCAGTACTTC
clone_size: -; d_call: TRBD1; v_call: TRBV19; j_call: TRBJ1-1; cdr3_length: 15; cdr3_aa: CATDSRDRPNTEAFF; cdr3_nt: TGTGCCACAGACTCCCGGGACAGACCGAACACTGAAGCTTTCTTT
clone_size: -; d_call: -; v_call: TRBV5-5; j_call: TRBJ2-5; cdr3_length: 14; cdr3_aa: CASSLRWGGETQYF; cdr3_nt: TGTGCCAGCAGCTTGCGTTGGGGCGGAGAGACCCAGTACTTC
clone_size: -; d_call: -; v_call: TRBV11-2; j_call: TRBJ1-1; cdr3_length: 11; cdr3_aa: CASSLVEWAFF; cdr3_nt: TGTGCCAGCAGCTTAGTAGAATGGGCTTTCTTT
clone_size: -; d_call: -; v_call: TRBV23-1; j_call: TRBJ1-2; cdr3_length: 14; cdr3_aa: CASIKSERDYGYTF; cdr3_nt: TGCGCCAGCATCAAATCCGAAAGGGACTATGGCTACACCTTC
clone_size: -; d_call: TRBD2; v_call: TRBV18; j_call: TRBJ2-2; cdr3_length: 16; cdr3_aa: CASSPPTSGGTGELFF; cdr3_nt: TGTGCCAGCTCACCCCCAACCAGCGGGGGGACCGGGGAGCTGTTTTTT
clone_size: once; d_call: -; v_call: TRBV6-6; j_call: TRBJ1-2; cdr3_length: 16; cdr3_aa: CASSPTASVPPYGYTF; cdr3_nt: TGTGCCAGCAGCCCAACAGCGTCAGTCCCCCCCTATGGCTACACCTTC
clone_size: -; d_call: TRBD1; v_call: TRBV6-6; j_call: TRBJ1-1; cdr3_length: 14; cdr3_aa: CASSTTGGNTEAFF; cdr3_nt: TGTGCCAGCAGCACAACAGGGGGCAACACTGAAGCTTTCTTT
clone_size: -; d_call: TRBD1; v_call: TRBV5-1; j_call: TRBJ2-1; cdr3_length: 15; cdr3_aa: CASRESGQETDEQFF; cdr3_nt: TGCGCCAGCAGGGAGTCGGGACAGGAAACGGATGAGCAGTTCTTC
clone_size: -; d_call: TRBD1; v_call: TRBV19; j_call: TRBJ1-5; cdr3_length: 14; cdr3_aa: CASSIRQGKEPQHF; cdr3_nt: TGTGCCAGTAGTATACGACAGGGGAAGGAGCCCCAGCATTTT
clone_size: -; d_call: TRBD2; v_call: TRBV6-1; j_call: TRBJ2-6; cdr3_length: 17; cdr3_aa: CASSEVRAGAGANVLTF; cdr3_nt: TGTGCCAGCAGTGAAGTTCGAGCGGGGGCTGGGGCCAACGTCCTGACTTTC
clone_size: -; d_call: TRBD2; v_call: TRBV2; j_call: TRBJ2-1; cdr3_length: 16; cdr3_aa: CASSEVGLAGEHEQFF; cdr3_nt: TGTGCCAGCAGTGAGGTAGGGTTAGCGGGAGAACATGAGCAGTTCTTC
clone_size: -; d_call: -; v_call: TRBV7-7; j_call: TRBJ2-2; cdr3_length: 14; cdr3_aa: CASSLGETTGELFF; cdr3_nt: TGTGCTAGCAGCTTAGGGGAGACTACCGGGGAGCTGTTTTTT
clone_size: -; d_call: TRBD1; v_call: TRBV7-2; j_call: TRBJ2-3; cdr3_length: 14; cdr3_aa: CASSLTGGTDTQYF; cdr3_nt: TGTGCCAGCAGCTTAACAGGGGGCACAGATACGCAGTATTTT
clone_size: -; d_call: -; v_call: TRBV9; j_call: TRBJ2-2; cdr3_length: 12; cdr3_aa: CASSAPRGELFF; cdr3_nt: TGTGCCAGCAGCGCCCCGCGGGGGGAGCTGTTTTTT
clone_size: -; d_call: -; v_call: TRBV29-1; j_call: TRBJ1-2; cdr3_length: 10; cdr3_aa: CSVESRGLAF; cdr3_nt: TGCAGCGTTGAAAGCCGGGGGCTCGCCTTC
clone_size: -; d_call: -; v_call: TRBV30; j_call: TRBJ2-7; cdr3_length: 12; cdr3_aa: CAWQGPAGSQYF; cdr3_nt: TGTGCCTGGCAAGGACCTGCGGGATCGCAGTACTTC
clone_size: -; d_call: -; v_call: TRBV10-1; j_call: TRBJ2-5; cdr3_length: 16; cdr3_aa: CASSESLADRQETQYF; cdr3_nt: TGCGCCAGCAGTGAGTCGTTAGCAGACCGCCAAGAGACCCAGTACTTC
clone_size: -; d_call: -; v_call: TRBV14; j_call: TRBJ1-4; cdr3_length: 18; cdr3_aa: CASSQDNTPGHRNEKLFF; cdr3_nt: TGTGCCAGCAGCCAAGACAATACTCCGGGACACAGAAATGAAAAACTGTTTTTT
clone_size: once; d_call: TRBD1; v_call: TRBV4-3; j_call: TRBJ2-7; cdr3_length: 14; cdr3_aa: CASSLAQGAYEQYF; cdr3_nt: TGCGCCAGCAGCCTCGCTCAGGGGGCCTACGAGCAGTACTTC
clone_size: -; d_call: -; v_call: TRBV29-1; j_call: TRBJ1-5; cdr3_length: 14; cdr3_aa: CSVSQGGPNQPQHF; cdr3_nt: TGCAGCGTTTCCCAGGGAGGTCCCAATCAGCCCCAGCATTTT